In its sample, the clone carrying this TCR beta chain was seen a few times. This sample stems from a study of early T cells in non-severe SARS-CoV-2 infection. On the study more broadly: Sequencing input comprised bulk RNA from unsorted whole blood; chain pairing was not available.

The TCR library protocol was used to attach unique molecular identifiers. These identifiers were attached to individual cDNA molecules. MiXCR, run by TCRdb on the 5' RACE reads, gives a single entry per CDR3 protein. The sample records roughly 63,000 distinct CDR3 sequences, 13% being singletons. The specimen was whole blood. The clonotype comes from an adult who was a healthcare worker with PCR-confirmed SARS-CoV-2 infection or an uninfected control (not recorded which).

CDR3 coding DNA: TGTGCCAGCAGCCAACCAGGTGAAGCTTTCTTT. Protein: CASSQPGEAFF. The chain links TRBV3-1 to TRBJ1-1; D not certain. V was clipped by 2 bases and J by 7 bases, with 5 bases between them. Germline-derived CDR1 and CDR2 are LGHDT and YNNKEL (reference sequence). This CDR3 comprises 11 residues.